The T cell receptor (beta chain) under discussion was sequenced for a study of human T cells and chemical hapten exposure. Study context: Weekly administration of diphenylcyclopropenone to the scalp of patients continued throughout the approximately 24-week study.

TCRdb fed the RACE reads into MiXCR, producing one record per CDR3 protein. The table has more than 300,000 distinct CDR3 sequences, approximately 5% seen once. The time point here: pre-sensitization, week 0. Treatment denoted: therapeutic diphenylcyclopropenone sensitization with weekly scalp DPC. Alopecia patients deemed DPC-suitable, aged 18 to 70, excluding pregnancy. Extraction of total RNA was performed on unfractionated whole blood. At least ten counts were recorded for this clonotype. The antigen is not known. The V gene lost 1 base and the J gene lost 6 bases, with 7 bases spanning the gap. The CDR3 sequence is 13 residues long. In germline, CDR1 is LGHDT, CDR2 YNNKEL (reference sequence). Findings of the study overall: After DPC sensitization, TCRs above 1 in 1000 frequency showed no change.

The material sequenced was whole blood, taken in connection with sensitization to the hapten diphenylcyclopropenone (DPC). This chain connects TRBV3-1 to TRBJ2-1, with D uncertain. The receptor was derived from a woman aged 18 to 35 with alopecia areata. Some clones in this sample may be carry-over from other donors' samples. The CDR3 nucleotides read TGTGCCAGCAGCCAAGGAGGAGTCAATGAGCAGTTCTTC. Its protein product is CASSQGGVNEQFF.